One and the same sample provided the 8 T cell receptor beta chains below, sequenced in a study of response to subunit inactivated influenza vaccine. A single record per CDR3 protein comes from TCRdb applying MiXCR to the RT-PCR reads. The sample contains roughly 500,000 distinct CDR3 sequences, about 25% of which appear only once. The specimen was CD4+ T cells sorted from PBMCs, collected around 5 days after vaccination. All receptors derive from a man aged 45-60 years who received an inactivated influenza vaccine.

The chain has TRBV20-1 and TRBJ2-5; weak D call: TRBD2 (6 bases). The length of the CDR3 is 17 residues. V was pared by 6 bases and J by 5 bases, with 28 bases between. CDR1 is DFQATT and CDR2 is SNEGSKA in the germline V gene (reference sequence). The CDR3 reads CSARDFTMLHPTETQYF. DNA for the CDR3: TGCAGTGCCCGGGACTTCACAATGTTACACCCCACGGAGACCCAGTACTTC.

The chain carries TRBV12-3 or TRBV12-4 and TRBJ2-7; the match to TRBD1 covers 7 bases. The CDR3 has 16 amino acids. Losses at the gene ends were 6 bases for V and 6 bases for J; bases not matched to a gene: 17. The DNA of the CDR3 is TGTGCCAGCAGGGGGACCACAGGGGACCCCTCCCGCGAGCAGTACTTC. This gives the protein CASRGTTGDPSREQYF.

This clonotype has at least ten counts. The chain couples TRBV9 to TRBJ2-3, with 9 nucleotides matching TRBD2. The CDR3 extends over 16 amino acids. CDR1 and CDR2 (germline): SGDLS, YYNGEE. V shed 4 bases, J shed 2 bases, and the junction held 8 bases outside the gene matches. CDR3 protein: CASSLNPSGITDTQYF. CDR3 nucleotide sequence: TGTGCCAGCAGCCTGAACCCTAGCGGGATCACAGATACGCAGTATTTT.

The chain is built from TRBV4-1 and TRBJ1-1; D is unresolved. V lost 2 bases and J 4 bases, leaving 26 bases between the germline ends. CDR3 length equals 19 residues. Per germline, CDR1 MGHRA and CDR2 YSYEKL. The CDR3 nucleotides are TGCGCCAGCAGCCAATGGTATGAGGTTAGGGAATTGGCCAGCACTGAAGCTTTCTTT. Protein: CASSQWYEVRELASTEAFF.

This clonotype was picked up a small number of times. V usage is TRBV5-5 and J usage is TRBJ2-3; D is ambiguous. The CDR3 has 14 amino acids. CDR1 is SGHKS, CDR2 YYEKEE, per germline (reference sequence). The V end was cut by 5 bases, the J end by 2 bases, with 12 bases between. The CDR3 coding sequence is TGTGCCAGCAGAAGAGACGCCTTCACAGATACGCAGTATTTT. Protein: CASRRDAFTDTQYF.

This clonotype was found a few times. The rearrangement links TRBV20-1 to TRBJ2-2, with D unresolved. This CDR3 contains 13 residues. Germline lookup yields CDR1 DFQATT and CDR2 SNEGSKA (reference sequence). V lost 2 bases and J lost 7, with 11 bases in between. CDR3 protein: CSARRSSVGELFF. CDR3 nucleotides: TGCAGTGCTAGACGTAGCAGTGTCGGGGAGCTGTTTTTT.

The chain links TRBV5-8 to TRBJ2-2; 9 bases are a match to TRBD1. The CDR3 loop spans 17 amino acids. J was trimmed by 6 bases and V by 5 bases; bases with no gene match: 14. CDR1 and CDR2 from the germline V gene are SGHTS and YDEGEE. The CDR3 sequence is CASRPFPGTGRSGELFF. The CDR3 DNA sequence: TGTGCCAGCAGGCCATTTCCCGGGACAGGGAGGTCCGGGGAGCTGTTTTTT.

The chain has TRBV12-3 or TRBV12-4 and TRBJ2-7; 10 nucleotides agree with TRBD2. The length of the CDR3 is 14 residues. V lost 5 bases to trimming and J lost 4 bases; unmatched junction nucleotides: 5. CDR3 sequence (DNA): TGTGCCAGCAGTCGAGCGGGGGGGCGGTACGAGCAGTACTTC. Protein sequence: CASSRAGGRYEQYF.